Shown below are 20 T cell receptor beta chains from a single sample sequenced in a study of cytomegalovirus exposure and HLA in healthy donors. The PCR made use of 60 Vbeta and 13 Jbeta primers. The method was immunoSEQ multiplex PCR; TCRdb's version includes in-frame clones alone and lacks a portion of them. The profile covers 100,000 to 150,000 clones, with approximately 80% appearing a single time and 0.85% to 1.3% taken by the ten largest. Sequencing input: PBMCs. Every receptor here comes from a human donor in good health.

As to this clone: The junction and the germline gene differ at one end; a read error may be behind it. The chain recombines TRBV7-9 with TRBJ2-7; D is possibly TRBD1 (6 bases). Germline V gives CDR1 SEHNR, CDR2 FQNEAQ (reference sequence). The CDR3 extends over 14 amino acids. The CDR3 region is CSSSPDTGIYEQYF. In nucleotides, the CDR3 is TGTTCCAGCAGCCCCGACACAGGGATCTACGAGCAGTACTTC.

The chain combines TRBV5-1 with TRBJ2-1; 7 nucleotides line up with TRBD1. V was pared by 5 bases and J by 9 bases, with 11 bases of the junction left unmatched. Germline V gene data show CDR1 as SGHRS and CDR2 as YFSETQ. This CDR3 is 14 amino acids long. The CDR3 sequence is CASREGARSGEQFF. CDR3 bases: TGCGCCAGCAGAGAGGGGGCGCGATCGGGTGAGCAGTTCTTC.

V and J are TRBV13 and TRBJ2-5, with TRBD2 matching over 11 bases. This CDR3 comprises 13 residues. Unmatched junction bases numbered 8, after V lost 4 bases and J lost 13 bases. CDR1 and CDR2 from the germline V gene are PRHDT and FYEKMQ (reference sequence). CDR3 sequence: CASSWGTSGFGYF. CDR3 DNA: TGTGCCAGCAGCTGGGGGACTAGCGGCTTCGGGTACTTC.

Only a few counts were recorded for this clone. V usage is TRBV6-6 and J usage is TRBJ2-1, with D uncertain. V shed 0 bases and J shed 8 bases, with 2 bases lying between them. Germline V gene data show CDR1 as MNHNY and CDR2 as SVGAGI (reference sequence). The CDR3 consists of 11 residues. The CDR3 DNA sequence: TGTGCCAGCAGTTACTCCTATGAGCAGTTCTTC. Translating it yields CASSYSYEQFF.

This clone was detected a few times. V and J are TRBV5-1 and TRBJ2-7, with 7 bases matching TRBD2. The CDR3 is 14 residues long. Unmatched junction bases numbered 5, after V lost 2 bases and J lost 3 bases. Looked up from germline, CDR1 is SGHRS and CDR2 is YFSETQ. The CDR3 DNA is TGCGCCAGCAGCTTCCGCGGGGGAGACTACGAGCAGTACTTC. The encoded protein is CASSFRGGDYEQYF.

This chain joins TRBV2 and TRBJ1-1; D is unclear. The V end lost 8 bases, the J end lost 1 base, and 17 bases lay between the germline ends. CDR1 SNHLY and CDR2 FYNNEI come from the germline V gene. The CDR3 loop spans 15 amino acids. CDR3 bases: TGTGCCAGCCCCGGTAGAGTTGCCTCGAACACTGAAGCTTTCTTT. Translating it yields CASPGRVASNTEAFF.

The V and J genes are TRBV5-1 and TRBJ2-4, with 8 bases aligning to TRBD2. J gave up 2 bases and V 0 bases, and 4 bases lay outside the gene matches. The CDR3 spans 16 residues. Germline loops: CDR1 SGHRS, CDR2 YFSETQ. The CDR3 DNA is TGCGCCAGCAGCTTGGTCGGGGGGGCGACCAAAAACATTCAGTACTTC. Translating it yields CASSLVGGATKNIQYF.

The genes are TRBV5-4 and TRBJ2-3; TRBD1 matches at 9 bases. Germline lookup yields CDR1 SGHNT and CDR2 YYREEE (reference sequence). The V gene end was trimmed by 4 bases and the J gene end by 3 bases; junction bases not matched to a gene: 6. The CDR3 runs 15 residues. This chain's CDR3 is CASSLPGQGTDTQYF. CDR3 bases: TGTGCCAGCAGCCTGCCGGGACAGGGAACAGATACGCAGTATTTT.

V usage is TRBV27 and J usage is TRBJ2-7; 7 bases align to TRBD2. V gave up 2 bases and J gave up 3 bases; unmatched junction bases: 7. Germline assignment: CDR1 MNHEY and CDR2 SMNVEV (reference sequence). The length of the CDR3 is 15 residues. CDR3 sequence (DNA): TGTGCCAGCAGTTTAAGGGTGGGGGAGGGCTACGAGCAGTACTTC. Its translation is CASSLRVGEGYEQYF.

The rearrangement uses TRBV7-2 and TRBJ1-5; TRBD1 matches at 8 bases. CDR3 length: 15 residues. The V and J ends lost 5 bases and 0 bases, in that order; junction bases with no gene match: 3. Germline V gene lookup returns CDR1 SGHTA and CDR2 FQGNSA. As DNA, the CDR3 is TGTGCCAGCAGCACAGGGGGAGGTAGCAATCAGCCCCAGCATTTT. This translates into CASSTGGGSNQPQHF.

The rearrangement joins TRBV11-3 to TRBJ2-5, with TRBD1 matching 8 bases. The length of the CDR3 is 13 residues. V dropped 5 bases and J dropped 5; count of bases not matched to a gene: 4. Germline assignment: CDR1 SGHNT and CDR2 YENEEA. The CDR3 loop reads CASSPRGLETQYF. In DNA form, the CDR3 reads TGTGCCAGCAGCCCCAGGGGGCTCGAGACCCAGTACTTC.

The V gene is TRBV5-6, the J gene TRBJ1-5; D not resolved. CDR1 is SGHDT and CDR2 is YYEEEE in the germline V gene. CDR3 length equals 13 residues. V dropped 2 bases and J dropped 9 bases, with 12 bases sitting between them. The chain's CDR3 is CASSLGGGRPQHF. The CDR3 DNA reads TGTGCCAGCAGCTTAGGCGGCGGTCGGCCCCAGCATTTT.

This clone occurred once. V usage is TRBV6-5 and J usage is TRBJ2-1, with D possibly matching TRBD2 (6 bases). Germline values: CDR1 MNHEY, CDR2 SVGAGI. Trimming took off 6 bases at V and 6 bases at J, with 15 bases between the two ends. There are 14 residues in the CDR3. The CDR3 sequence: CASRPGLIPNEQFF. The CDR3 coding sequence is TGTGCCAGCAGACCGGGACTTATACCCAATGAGCAGTTCTTC.

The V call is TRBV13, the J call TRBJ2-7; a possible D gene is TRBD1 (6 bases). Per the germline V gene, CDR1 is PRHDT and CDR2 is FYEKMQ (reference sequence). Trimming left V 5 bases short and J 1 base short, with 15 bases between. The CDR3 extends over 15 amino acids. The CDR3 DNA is TGTGCCAGCAGCCGTTCACTCCAGGGGTCCTACGAGCAGTACTTC. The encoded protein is CASSRSLQGSYEQYF.

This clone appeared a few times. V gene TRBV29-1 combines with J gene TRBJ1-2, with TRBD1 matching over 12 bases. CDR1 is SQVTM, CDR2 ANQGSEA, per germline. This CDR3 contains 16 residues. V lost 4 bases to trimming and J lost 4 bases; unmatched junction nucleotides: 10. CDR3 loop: CSVGGTGGAGSYGYTF. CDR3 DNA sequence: TGCAGCGTTGGGGGGACAGGGGGCGCCGGAAGCTATGGCTACACCTTC. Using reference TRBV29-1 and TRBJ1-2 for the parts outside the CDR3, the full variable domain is SAVISQKPSRDICQRGTSLTIQCQVDSQVTMMFWYRQQPGQSLTLIATANQGSEATYESGFVIDKFPISRPNLTFSTLTVSNMSPEDSSIYLCSVGGTGGAGSYGYTFGSGTRLTVV.

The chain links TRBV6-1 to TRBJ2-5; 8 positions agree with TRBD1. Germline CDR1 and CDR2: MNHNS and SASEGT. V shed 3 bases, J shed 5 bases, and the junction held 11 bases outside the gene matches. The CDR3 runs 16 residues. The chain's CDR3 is CASSELAGGAGETQYF. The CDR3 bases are TGTGCCAGCAGTGAGTTGGCAGGGGGCGCAGGGGAGACCCAGTACTTC.

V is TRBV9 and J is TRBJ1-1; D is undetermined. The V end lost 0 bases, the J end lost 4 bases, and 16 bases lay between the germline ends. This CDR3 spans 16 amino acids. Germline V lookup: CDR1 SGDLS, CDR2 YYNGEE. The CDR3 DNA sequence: TGTGCCAGCAGCGTAGGGGAGGGCGGTCTCGGCACTGAAGCTTTCTTT. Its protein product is CASSVGEGGLGTEAFF.

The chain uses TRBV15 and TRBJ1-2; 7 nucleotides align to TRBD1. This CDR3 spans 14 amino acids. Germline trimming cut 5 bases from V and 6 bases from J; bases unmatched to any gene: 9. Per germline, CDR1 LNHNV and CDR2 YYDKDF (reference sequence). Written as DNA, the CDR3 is TGTGCCACCAGCGTAACGACAGGGTCGAATGGCTACACCTTC. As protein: CATSVTTGSNGYTF.

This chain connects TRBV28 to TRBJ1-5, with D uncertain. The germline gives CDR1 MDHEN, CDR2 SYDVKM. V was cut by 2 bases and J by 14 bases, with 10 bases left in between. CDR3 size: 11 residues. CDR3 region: CASSLRHSKHF. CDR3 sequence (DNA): TGTGCCAGCAGTTTAAGACATAGTAAGCATTTT.

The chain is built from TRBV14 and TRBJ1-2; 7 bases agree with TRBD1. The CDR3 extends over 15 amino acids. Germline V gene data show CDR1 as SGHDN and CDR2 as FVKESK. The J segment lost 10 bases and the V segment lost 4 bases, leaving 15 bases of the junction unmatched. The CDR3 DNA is TGTGCCAGCAGCCGATTACAGGGGTCCTCAAATTCCTACACCTTC. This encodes CASSRLQGSSNSYTF.